This T cell receptor beta chain was captured in a study of blood T cell repertoires in COVID-19 (dated by TCRdb to the early 2020s). Some background on the complete study: Samples covering the acute and convalescent phases of COVID-19 were provided by collaborators in the United States, Italy and Spain. The material from the prospective study consisted of cDNA or gDNA derived from T cells, B-cell-depleted T cells, or PBMCs. The dataset comprised deeply sampled blood TCRbeta repertoires from subjects exposed to, actively infected with, or recovered from COVID-19. The repertoires were made available in a free public database intended to serve as a resource for research on the immune response to SARS-CoV-2. The samples were drawn from the first 160 participants of the ongoing ImmuneRACE study and from 1,254 subjects provided by 6 global collaborators. Nearly every sample came with metadata listing a de-identified subject ID, COVID-19 status, age in years and sex. Where HLA class I and class II types were available, the types were taken from metadata supplied by the sample provider, not from assay-based typing. General conclusions and limits of the study: How much clinical and demographic metadata was included differed by source and by participant, and the metadata was provided uncurated.

In Seattle, one collaborating source enrolled patients while the infection was active and tracked those patients longitudinally over the course of disease. The collaborating institutions used their own protocols to collect whole blood in K2EDTA tubes. For TCRbeta analysis, collaborators shipped samples in one of three forms: frozen whole blood, isolated PBMCs, or DNA extracted from either of those sample types. The germline V end is reduced by 3 bases and the J end by 3 bases; junction bases left unmatched: 5. According to the germline V gene, CDR1 reads SGDLS and CDR2 reads YYNGEE. The CDR3 holds 15 amino acids from the cysteine to the phenylalanine. Only the CDR3 portion is preserved as DNA: 45 bases, with reading frame beginning at the first base. TCRbeta CDR3 regions were amplified from genomic DNA using the immunoSEQ Assay, a bias-controlled multiplex PCR. Concerning the study's data processing: Nucleated cell counts per sample were estimated from amplification of reference gene primers within the assay. To quantify the absolute abundance of each unique TCRbeta CDR3 rearrangement, sequence reads were collapsed and filtered. For each sample, productive Simpson clonality was calculated by taking the square root of Simpson's diversity index across productive rearrangements. The immuneACCESS repertoire file appears here via TCRdb, limited to in-frame rearrangements. These files lack a portion of the clones; in checked studies, under half of the deficit traces to unresolved V genes, and the cause of the others is not known. V and J calls and clone size are as listed in that table; D and trimming were resolved from the DNA. Counted in this sample were 150,000 or so clones; roughly 85% of them appeared once. The ten largest account for around 5% of the sample.

About this clone: The specificity of this receptor is unknown. No much larger clonotype is one base removed from it; base qualities were not supplied.

The sequence links TRBV9 to TRBJ2-3, and 9 junctional nucleotides match TRBD2. The sequenced material came from peripheral blood. This receptor was taken from a woman between 50 and 59 years old with COVID-19, enrolled during active disease. CDR3 sequence: CASSETSGVTDTQYF. The DNA sequence reads TGTGCCAGCAGCGAGACTAGCGGCGTGACAGATACGCAGTATTTT.